Listed below are T cell receptor beta chains from one sample, sequenced in a study of T cells in Graves' hyperthyroidism and ophthalmopathy. From the multiplex PCR reads, TCRdb called clonotypes with MiXCR, one entry per CDR3 protein. The sample lists a few hundred thousand distinct CDR3 sequences; roughly 14% were seen once. The material sequenced was blood. These receptors were obtained from a woman under 40 with Graves' hyperthyroidism. The CDR3 runs from the conserved cysteine through the conserved F or W. D genes are given only for firm matches. Part of the rows lack a size; the others show once, few, many or a class for expanded clones.

j_gene | v_gene | abundance | d_gene | CDR3nt | CDR3aa
TRBJ1-3 | TRBV2 | many | - | TGTGCCAGCAGTGCAGGACATTCTGGAAACACCATATATTTT | CASSAGHSGNTIYF
TRBJ1-3 | TRBV20-1 | few | TRBD1 | TGCAGTGCTAGCGACAGGGGGCCAGGAAACACCATATATTTT | CSASDRGPGNTIYF
TRBJ1-2 | TRBV2 | many | TRBD1 | TGTGCCAGTCTACAGGGGGCGCCTGGCTACACCTTC | CASLQGAPGYTF
TRBJ2-3 | TRBV28 | many | TRBD2 | TGTGCCAGCACGGGTGAGCGGGAGCTTGAGTCAGATACGCAGTATTTT | CASTGERELESDTQYF
TRBJ2-5 | TRBV12-3/TRBV12-4 | - | TRBD2 | TGTGCCAGCAGTTTACGGCTAGCGGGAGGGCAGACCCAGTACTTC | CASSLRLAGGQTQYF
TRBJ2-1 | TRBV10-3 | - | TRBD2 | TGTGCCATCAGGCAAACTAGCGGCAACTACAATGAGCAGTTCTTC | CAIRQTSGNYNEQFF
TRBJ1-5 | TRBV2 | many | - | TGTGCCAGCAGTTTATTGGGGCCCCAGCATTTT | CASSLLGPQHF
TRBJ2-2 | TRBV13 | few | - | TGTGCCACCAGTGACCCTACCAAAGAGACCGGGGAGCTGTTTTTT | CATSDPTKETGELFF
TRBJ2-1 | TRBV12-3/TRBV12-4 | many | - | TGTGCCAGCCACCAAGGACCGGGACTCAAGGGTAATGAGCAGTTCTTC | CASHQGPGLKGNEQFF
TRBJ1-1 | TRBV4-2 | many | - | TGTGCCAGCAGCCAGGGGATGAACACTGAAGCTTTCTTT | CASSQGMNTEAFF
TRBJ2-1 | TRBV7-3 | few | TRBD2 | TGTGCCAGCAGCCTCGGGACTAGCGGGGGACTAACCTACAATGAGCAGTTCTTC | CASSLGTSGGLTYNEQFF
TRBJ2-5 | TRBV15 | many | TRBD2 | TGTGCCACCAGCAGAGATATCGACGTAGGACTAGCGGAAGAGACCCAGTACTTC | CATSRDIDVGLAEETQYF